The clone carrying this TCR beta chain was observed a few times. The source of the sample is a study of human T cells and chemical hapten exposure. Study as a whole: For sensitization, 2% DPC was applied to a 2 cm by 2 cm patch of upper inner arm skin. Variation in per-sample TCR yields came mainly from small pooled library volume differences.

One entry per CDR3 protein, called by TCRdb with MiXCR from the RACE reads. Seen here are about 120,000 distinct CDR3 sequences, 12% observed once, and the top ten hold 1.3% to 1.5%. As for time point: patch test 1, 2 weeks after DPC sensitization. Specified treatment: therapeutic diphenylcyclopropenone sensitization with weekly scalp DPC. Patients had alopecia, were aged 18 to 70, and were not pregnant. This sequence was found in a woman aged 50 to 60 with alopecia areata. Some clones in this sample may be carry-over from other donors' samples. The sequences come from whole blood, collected in connection with sensitization to the hapten diphenylcyclopropenone (DPC).

CDR3 nucleotide sequence: TGCGCCAGCAGCCAAGTCTCCTTTACCTCGGATTCACCCCTCCACTTT. This encodes CASSQVSFTSDSPLHF. The J gene is TRBJ1-6, the V gene TRBV4-3; unclear D gene. This CDR3 has 16 residues. Deletions cut 1 base from V and 8 bases from J, with 15 bases between. Per germline, CDR1 LGHNA and CDR2 YSLEER.